Sequencing of this T cell receptor beta chain was carried out in a study of somatic mutations in cytotoxic T cells in rheumatoid arthritis. The study's findings and limits: In the expanded CD8+ clones, the antigen targets remained unknown.

A remark on this clone: Its antigen remains unknown.

This CDR3 has 13 amino acids. V shed 2 bases and J shed 4 bases, with 9 bases lying between them. The germline gives CDR1 SGHNT, CDR2 YYREEE (reference sequence). TCRdb's table, derived via immunoSEQ multiplex PCR, lists solely in-frame clones and lacks some. The data contain roughly 4,700 clones, 65% to 85% of them singletons. The clonotype originates from a man aged 65-85 years with rheumatoid arthritis. The V and J genes are TRBV5-4 and TRBJ1-1; TRBD1 might be the D (6 bases). The sequencing sample was made of CD8+ T cells sorted from blood. The chain's CDR3 is CASSLGGATEAFF. For the CDR3, the DNA is TGTGCCAGCAGCTTAGGGGGGGCCACTGAAGCTTTCTTT.